Shown below are 22 T cell receptor beta chains from a single sample sequenced in a study of blood T cell repertoires in COVID-19. The method was immunoSEQ multiplex PCR; TCRdb's version includes in-frame clones alone and lacks a portion of them. The sample carries roughly 250,000 clones, approximately 84% recorded once. Specimen: peripheral blood. The receptors shown here come from a person aged 65 to 79 with COVID-19, enrolled during active disease.

This clone appeared once. The chain recombines TRBV30 with TRBJ2-1; 9 nucleotides agree with TRBD2. Germline V gene lookup returns CDR1 GTSNPN and CDR2 SVGIG (reference sequence). The CDR3 sequence is 14 residues long. With V trimmed by 3 bases and J by 10 bases, 10 bases remained unmatched. The CDR3 DNA follows: TGTGCCTGGAGGGGGCTAGCGGGATGGGGAGAGCAGTTCTTC. Amino acid sequence: CAWRGLAGWGEQFF.

The V gene is TRBV5-6, the J gene TRBJ2-7; D unclear. The CDR3 runs 12 residues. V was clipped by 1 base and J by 2 bases, with 4 bases between them. Per the germline V gene, CDR1 is SGHDT and CDR2 is YYEEEE. DNA of the CDR3: TGTGCCAGCAGCTTGTGGCCCTACGAGCAGTACTTC. This sequence encodes CASSLWPYEQYF.

The V gene is TRBV28, the J gene TRBJ2-7; weak D call: TRBD1 (6 bases). This CDR3 is 18 amino acids long. Trimming cost V 6 bases and J 2 bases, with 26 bases left between them. Germline V CDR1 and CDR2: MDHEN, SYDVKM. CDR3 region: CASRGTPRTARTAYEQYF. The DNA for the CDR3 is TGTGCCAGCAGGGGGACCCCGAGGACAGCCCGTACCGCCTACGAGCAGTACTTC.

V is TRBV11-2 and J is TRBJ1-2, with 10 bases identical to TRBD1. V was pared by 5 bases and J by 4 bases, with 16 bases of the junction left unmatched. Germline V lookup: CDR1 SGHAT, CDR2 FQNNGV. This CDR3 contains 18 residues. The CDR3 loop reads CASSPDRAPGQGSYGYTF. CDR3 bases: TGTGCCAGCAGCCCCGACCGCGCTCCGGGACAGGGGAGCTATGGCTACACCTTC.

The chain is built from TRBV4-3 and TRBJ2-7, with TRBD1 identical over 8 bases. Germline-derived CDR1 and CDR2 are LGHNA and YSLEER. Trimming at V came to 2 bases and at J to 3 bases, leaving 3 bases not matched to a gene. The CDR3 totals 14 residues. The CDR3 region is CASSQQTGVYEQYF. The CDR3 nucleotides are TGCGCCAGCAGCCAACAGACAGGGGTCTACGAGCAGTACTTC.

The CDR3 reads CASSRTTGIGNEQFF. The DNA of the CDR3 is TGTGCCAGCAGTCGAACGACAGGGATTGGGAATGAGCAGTTCTTC. This chain links TRBV28 with TRBJ2-1, with 7 positions matching TRBD1. V dropped 5 bases and J dropped 7; count of bases not matched to a gene: 11. Germline V lookup: CDR1 MDHEN, CDR2 SYDVKM. The CDR3 totals 15 residues.

This clone was picked up a small number of times. The chain joins TRBV6-6 to TRBJ1-4; D not certain. The CDR3 sequence is 13 residues long. Per germline, CDR1 MNHNY and CDR2 SVGAGI (reference sequence). Trimming cost V 8 bases and J 8 bases, with 15 bases left between them. CDR3 DNA sequence: TGTGCCAGCCCCAGAAAGCCGGGGGAAAAACTGTTTTTT. Amino acids: CASPRKPGEKLFF.

This clone was seen once. This sequence joins TRBV4-1 and TRBJ1-6; no clear D. Trimming cost V 4 bases and J 3 bases, with 13 bases left between them. CDR1 is MGHRA and CDR2 is YSYEKL in the germline V gene. The CDR3 consists of 16 residues. For the CDR3, the DNA is TGCGCCAGCAGCCCCGGTCCGGGGTTCTATAATTCACCCCTCCACTTT. This sequence encodes CASSPGPGFYNSPLHF.

The J gene is TRBJ2-7, the V gene TRBV7-7; D may be TRBD1 (5 bases). The CDR3 is made up of 13 amino acids. The V and J ends lost 5 bases and 5 bases respectively, with 13 bases between them. The germline CDR1 and CDR2 sequences are SSHAT and FNYEAQ (reference sequence). CDR3 amino acids: CASSPNEDNEQYF. The CDR3 DNA sequence: TGTGCCAGCAGCCCAAATGAGGACAACGAGCAGTACTTC.

This chain joins TRBV15 and TRBJ2-6; tentatively, D is TRBD1 (5 bases). Trimming left V 4 bases short and J 0 bases short, with 7 bases between. This CDR3 contains 15 residues. Germline V gene lookup returns CDR1 LNHNV and CDR2 YYDKDF (reference sequence). This chain's CDR3 is CATSKDSSGANVLTF. The CDR3 DNA sequence: TGTGCCACCAGCAAAGACAGCTCTGGGGCCAACGTCCTGACTTTC.

The V call is TRBV9, the J call TRBJ1-6; TRBD1 agrees at 8 bases. Germline values: CDR1 SGDLS, CDR2 YYNGEE. The CDR3 sequence is 15 residues long. Losses at the gene ends were 3 bases for V and 10 bases for J; bases not matched to a gene: 9. The CDR3: CASSAFDRGQSPLHF. The CDR3 bases are TGTGCCAGCAGCGCCTTCGACAGGGGTCAATCACCCCTCCACTTT.

The V and J genes are TRBV3-1 (or the pseudogene TRBV3-2) and TRBJ1-1, with TRBD1 identical over 8 bases. Trimming cost V 1 base and J 1 base; bases outside gene matches: 8. Germline lookup yields CDR1 LGHDT and CDR2 YNNKEL (reference sequence). The CDR3 loop spans 17 amino acids. Written as DNA, the CDR3 is TGTGCCAGCAGCCAAGTAGGATGGCAGGGGGCGAACACTGAAGCTTTCTTT. Amino acids: CASSQVGWQGANTEAFF.

The chain employs TRBV6-5 and TRBJ2-7, with no clear D. The V gene's germline CDR1 is MNHEY and CDR2 SVGAGI. The CDR3 contains 12 residues. V was shortened by 5 bases and J by 5 bases, with 10 bases between the two germline ends. CDR3 in DNA: TGTGCCAGCAGTCTTACTCGCGACGAGCAGTACTTC. It yields the protein CASSLTRDEQYF.

This clone has just a few counts. The chain recombines TRBV6-2 or TRBV6-3 with TRBJ2-7; TRBD2 agrees at 7 bases. The J segment lost 5 bases and the V segment lost 2 bases, leaving 15 bases of the junction unmatched. The CDR3 consists of 17 residues. CDR1 and CDR2 from the germline V gene are MNHEY and SVGEGT. CDR3 sequence (DNA): TGTGCCAGCAGTTACCGATTTCTAGCGGCTGTACCCCACGAGCAGTACTTC. Protein sequence: CASSYRFLAAVPHEQYF.

The chain couples TRBV4-3 to TRBJ2-3; weak D call: TRBD2 (5 bases). Per the germline V gene, CDR1 is LGHNA and CDR2 is YSLEER. The ends were cut back, 0 bases at V and 4 bases at J, with 8 bases in the middle. This CDR3 spans 14 amino acids. CDR3 amino acids: CASSQDAGADTQYF. CDR3 nucleotides: TGCGCCAGCAGCCAAGACGCGGGCGCAGATACGCAGTATTTT.

This chain links TRBV11-1 with TRBJ2-7; a weak D match, TRBD2 (5 bases). Trimming took off 0 bases at V and 3 bases at J, with 15 bases between the two ends. Per germline, CDR1 SGHAT and CDR2 FQDESV (reference sequence). The CDR3 runs 16 residues. The chain's CDR3 is CASSLAHRAGDYEQYF. In nucleotides, the CDR3 is TGTGCCAGCAGCTTAGCGCATAGAGCCGGGGACTACGAGCAGTACTTC.

The chain couples TRBV2 to TRBJ2-2; D may be TRBD2 (6 bases). In germline, CDR1 is SNHLY, CDR2 FYNNEI. This CDR3 is 11 amino acids long. V lost 9 bases and J 6 bases, leaving 8 bases between the germline ends. CDR3 nucleotide sequence: TGTGCCAGGCGGGAACCCGGGGAGCTGTTTTTT. Its protein is CARREPGELFF. Complete variable domain (other parts from reference TRBV2 and TRBJ2-2): EPEVTQTPSHQVTQMGQEVILRCVPISNHLYFYWYRQILGQKVEFLVSFYNNEISEKSEIFDDQFSVERPDGSNFTLKIRSTKLEDSAMYFCARREPGELFFGEGSRLTVL.

V usage is TRBV3-1 (or the pseudogene TRBV3-2) and J usage is TRBJ2-5, with D maybe TRBD2 (5 bases). The germline gives CDR1 LGHDT, CDR2 YNNKEL (reference sequence). The length of the CDR3 is 15 residues. V shed 3 bases and J shed 2 bases, with 13 bases lying between them. In DNA, the CDR3 is TGTGCCAGCAGCCAGGGCCGGGGTATTCAAGAGACCCAGTACTTC. It is translated as CASSQGRGIQETQYF.

This rearrangement joins TRBV5-6 to TRBJ2-7; TRBD2 aligns across 11 bases. V was clipped by 4 bases and J by 0 bases; unmatched bases: 6. CDR1 and CDR2 (germline): SGHDT, YYEEEE. CDR3 length equals 16 residues. The CDR3 sequence is CASSQRLAGFSYEQYF. As DNA, the CDR3 is TGTGCCAGCAGCCAGAGACTAGCGGGGTTCTCCTACGAGCAGTACTTC.

The chain recombines TRBV6-4 with TRBJ1-2; possible D gene TRBD1, 5 bases. Germline V gene sequence: CDR1 MRHNA, CDR2 SNTAGT. The CDR3 totals 13 residues. Trimming removed 11 bases from V and 0 bases from J, with 13 bases in between. CDR3 region: CASRRVTNYGYTF. The DNA of the CDR3 is TGTGCCTCGCGCAGGGTCACTAACTATGGCTACACCTTC.

The chain links TRBV29-1 to TRBJ2-1; 7 nucleotides match TRBD1. V dropped 5 bases and J dropped 5; count of bases not matched to a gene: 12. This CDR3 region has 15 residues. Germline CDR1 and CDR2: SQVTM and ANQGSEA. DNA of the CDR3: TGCAGCGTTATAGACAGGGCTCATCCCAACAATGAGCAGTTCTTC. Translating gives CSVIDRAHPNNEQFF.

J is TRBJ1-1 and V is TRBV6-2 or TRBV6-3; 8 bases map to TRBD1. The CDR3 is made up of 15 amino acids. Trimming removed 6 bases from V and 10 bases from J; junction bases left unmatched: 16. Germline CDR1 reads MNHEY; CDR2 reads SVGEGT. DNA for the CDR3: TGTGCCAGCAGCTTCATTTGGACAGGGCTCTGGGGAGCTTTCTTT. It codes for CASSFIWTGLWGAFF.